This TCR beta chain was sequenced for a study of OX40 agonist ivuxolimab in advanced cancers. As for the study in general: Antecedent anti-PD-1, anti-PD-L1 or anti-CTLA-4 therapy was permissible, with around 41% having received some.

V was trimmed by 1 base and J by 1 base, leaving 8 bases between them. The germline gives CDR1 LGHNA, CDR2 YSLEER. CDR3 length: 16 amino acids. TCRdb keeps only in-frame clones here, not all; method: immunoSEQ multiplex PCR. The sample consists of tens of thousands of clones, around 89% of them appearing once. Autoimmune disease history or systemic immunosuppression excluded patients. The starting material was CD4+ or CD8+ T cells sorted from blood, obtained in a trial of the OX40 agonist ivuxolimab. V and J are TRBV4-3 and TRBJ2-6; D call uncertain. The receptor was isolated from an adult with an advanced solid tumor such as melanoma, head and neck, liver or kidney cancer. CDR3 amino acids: CASSQVFASGANVLTF. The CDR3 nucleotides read TGCGCCAGCAGCCAAGTTTTTGCTTCTGGGGCCAACGTCCTGACTTTC.